These 18 T cell receptor beta chains were all obtained from the same sample, sequenced in a study of blood T cells in healthy people across ages. A second PCR, run for about 6 to 12 cycles, used a sample-barcoded 5' primer plus a J-beta primer mix. TCRdb recomputed calls from the 5' RACE reads with MiXCR, one row per CDR3 protein. The sample has about 780,000 distinct CDR3 sequences; approximately 65% are singletons. Sample: blood. These receptors were collected from a man younger than 45 in good health.

This clonotype was observed once. CDR3 protein: CASSLGARPNYGYTF. The CDR3 DNA is TGTGCCAGCAGCTTAGGGGCCCGACCTAACTATGGCTACACCTTC. The chain joins TRBV7-9 to TRBJ1-2, with D unclear. Trimming pared 1 base from V and 0 bases from J, leaving 9 bases between. The germline gives CDR1 SEHNR, CDR2 FQNEAQ (reference sequence). The CDR3 length is 15 residues.

This clonotype was seen a few times. The rearrangement uses TRBV5-5 and TRBJ2-5; TRBD2 matches 8 bases. The J call may be faulty, since TRBJ2-7 better matches the DNA end. Germline CDR1 is SGHKS and CDR2 is YYEKEE (reference sequence). This CDR3 has 14 amino acids. The CDR3 here is CASSLERGSDEQYF. The CDR3 DNA reads as TGTGCCAGCAGCCTGGAGCGGGGGAGCGACGAGCAGTACTTC.

This clonotype showed up just a few times. The rearrangement links TRBV29-1 to TRBJ1-2; D remains unclear. Trimming stripped 7 bases from V and 0 bases from J, with 12 bases between. In germline, CDR1 is SQVTM, CDR2 ANQGSEA. There are 13 residues in the CDR3. The chain's CDR3 is CSATLGTNYGYTF. CDR3 in DNA: TGCAGCGCCACCCTGGGAACTAACTATGGCTACACCTTC.

The chain combines TRBV7-2 with TRBJ2-5; D ambiguous. The germline gives CDR1 SGHTA, CDR2 FQGNSA. The germline V and J ends were trimmed by 6 bases and 5 bases, with 16 bases remaining between them. This CDR3 is 14 amino acids long. Here the CDR3 reads CASSQRASEETQYF. DNA of the CDR3: TGTGCCAGCAGTCAACGGGCCTCCGAGGAGACCCAGTACTTC.

This clonotype has a handful of counts. V is TRBV9 and J is TRBJ2-5; weak D call: TRBD2 (6 bases). V was clipped by 0 bases and J by 3 bases, with 12 bases between them. Germline V gives CDR1 SGDLS, CDR2 YYNGEE. The CDR3 spans 15 residues. CDR3: CASSVAPGRKETQYF. The CDR3 DNA reads as TGTGCCAGCAGCGTAGCTCCGGGGAGGAAAGAGACCCAGTACTTC.

The chain carries TRBV27 and TRBJ1-6, with unresolved D. This CDR3 region has 14 residues. CDR1 and CDR2 (germline): MNHEY, SMNVEV (reference sequence). V dropped 5 bases and J dropped 7 bases, with 12 bases sitting between them. CDR3 region: CASSPLKKNSPLHF. CDR3 coding DNA: TGTGCCAGCAGTCCTCTGAAGAAGAATTCACCCCTCCACTTT.

The chain uses TRBV4-3 and TRBJ2-3; the D gene is possibly TRBD2 (5 bases). CDR3 length: 15 amino acids. CDR1 is LGHNA, CDR2 YSLEER, per germline. Trimming left V 1 base short and J 1 base short, with 9 bases between. Written as DNA, the CDR3 is TGCGCCAGCAGCCAAGGTAGCGACCGCACAGATACGCAGTATTTT. It translates to CASSQGSDRTDTQYF.

This clonotype was found a few times. This chain uses TRBV6-2 or TRBV6-3 with TRBJ2-1; 10 positions agree with TRBD2. Germline-derived CDR1 and CDR2 are MNHEY and SVGEGT. The CDR3 covers 18 residues. Trimming took 2 bases from V and 0 from J; bases not matched to a gene: 7. CDR3 residues: CASSYLAGAPSSYNEQFF. The CDR3 bases are TGTGCCAGCAGTTACCTAGCGGGGGCCCCTAGCTCCTACAATGAGCAGTTCTTC.

This clonotype was seen a single time. This chain joins TRBV7-2 and TRBJ2-3, with D perhaps matching TRBD1 (5 bases). The CDR3 covers 13 residues. The ends were cut back, 7 bases at V and 4 bases at J, with 12 bases in the middle. Looked up from germline, CDR1 is SGHTA and CDR2 is FQGNSA. This CDR3 is CASKGPGPDTQYF. CDR3 in DNA: TGTGCCAGCAAGGGCCCAGGGCCAGATACGCAGTATTTT. Complete variable domain (other parts from reference TRBV7-2 and TRBJ2-3): GAGVSQSPSNKVTEKGKDVELRCDPISGHTALYWYRQSLGQGLEFLIYFQGNSAPDKSGLPSDRFSAERTGGSVSTLTIQRTQQEDSAVYLCASKGPGPDTQYFGPGTRLTVL.

This clonotype showed up just a few times. The chain couples TRBV4-3 to TRBJ1-4; 9 bases agree with TRBD1. CDR1 and CDR2 (germline): LGHNA, YSLEER. This CDR3 has 17 amino acids. The J segment lost 7 bases and the V segment lost 0 bases, leaving 9 bases of the junction unmatched. The CDR3: CASSQDWVGQGSEKLFF. Here the CDR3 DNA reads TGCGCCAGCAGCCAAGATTGGGTAGGACAGGGGAGTGAAAAACTGTTTTTT.

The chain carries TRBV20-1 and TRBJ1-6; no clear D gene. V was shortened by 6 bases and J by 2 bases, with 14 bases between the two germline ends. Germline lookup yields CDR1 DFQATT and CDR2 SNEGSKA (reference sequence). This CDR3 has 15 residues. CDR3 bases: TGCAGTGCGCCTACAGAGGAGCCCTATAATTCACCCCTCCACTTT. Encoded protein: CSAPTEEPYNSPLHF.

This rearrangement joins TRBV6-1 to TRBJ2-4; the D is unclear. CDR1 is MNHNS and CDR2 is SASEGT in the germline V gene. V was pared by 1 base and J by 0 bases, with 7 bases between. The CDR3 contains 15 residues. CDR3 protein: CASSEVRLAKNIQYF. The DNA of the CDR3 is TGTGCCAGCAGTGAAGTGCGACTAGCCAAAAACATTCAGTACTTC.

This clonotype was seen a single time. The chain combines TRBV20-1 with TRBJ2-7; 10 bases map to TRBD1. CDR1 DFQATT and CDR2 SNEGSKA come from the germline V gene (reference sequence). The CDR3 length is 13 residues. The ends lost 5 bases at V and 6 bases at J; junction bases unmatched: 7. CDR3 in DNA: TGCAGTGCTCACAAGGGACAGGGGCGCGAGCAGTACTTC. Translated: CSAHKGQGREQYF.

V gene TRBV4-2 combines with J gene TRBJ1-2, with D perhaps matching TRBD1 (5 bases). This CDR3 contains 17 residues. Trimming shortened V by 0 bases and J by 4 bases, and 18 bases separated the two germline ends. Germline-derived CDR1 and CDR2 are LGHNA and YNFKEQ. The CDR3 region is CASSQDLARDATYGYTF. The CDR3 coding sequence is TGTGCCAGCAGCCAAGATTTGGCCAGGGATGCGACCTATGGCTACACCTTC.

The chain recombines TRBV10-3 with TRBJ2-3; possibly TRBD2 for D (5 bases). Looked up from germline, CDR1 is ENHRY and CDR2 is SYGVKD. V was cut by 7 bases and J by 8 bases, with 22 bases left in between. The CDR3 has 15 residues. The CDR3 DNA reads as TGTGCCATCAACTCTGAGCCCTCTAGCCACCGTACGCAGTATTTT. Amino acids: CAINSEPSSHRTQYF.

J is TRBJ2-6 and V is TRBV18, with D possibly TRBD1 on 5 matching bases. There are 17 residues in the CDR3. Germline V gives CDR1 KGHSH, CDR2 LQKENI. The V end lost 1 base, the J end lost 0 bases, and 10 bases lay between the germline ends. The CDR3: CASSPRGVSSGANVLTF. For the CDR3, the DNA is TGTGCCAGCTCACCACGGGGCGTATCCTCTGGGGCCAACGTCCTGACTTTC.

The chain recombines TRBV25-1 with TRBJ1-6; a possible D gene is TRBD1 (5 bases). V dropped 11 bases and J dropped 10 bases, with 21 bases sitting between them. This CDR3 spans 14 amino acids. Germline CDR1 MGHDK, CDR2 SYGVNS. In nucleotides, the CDR3 is TGTGCCGGCTCTTTACCAGGGTTTAACTCACCCCTCCACTTT. Amino acids: CAGSLPGFNSPLHF. Combining the CDR3 with reference TRBV25-1 and TRBJ1-6 gives the whole variable domain EADIYQTPRYLVIGTGKKITLECSQTMGHDKMYWYQQDPGMELHLIHYSYGVNSTEKGDLSSESTVSRIRTEHFPLTLESARPSHTSQYLCAGSLPGFNSPLHFGNGTRLTVT.

This sequence joins TRBV6-2 or TRBV6-3 and TRBJ2-1; 8 bases agree with TRBD2. Germline V gives CDR1 MNHEY, CDR2 SVGEGT. The CDR3 is 14 amino acids. V shed 5 bases and J 8 bases; nucleotides not matched to a gene: 8. CDR3 nucleotides: TGTGCCAGCAGTCAATCCGGGACTAGTGATGAGCAGTTCTTC. As protein: CASSQSGTSDEQFF.